This entry features one T cell receptor (beta chain) sequence. These data originate in a study of control samples from healthy donors and cancer patients. Profiled with immunoSEQ multiplex PCR; TCRdb holds only in-frame clones, not every one. The sample shows more than 95,000 clones, approximately 90% of them seen only once. V dropped 5 bases and J dropped 4 bases, with 11 bases sitting between them. This CDR3 is 13 amino acids long. This receptor was obtained from a man between 60 and 70 years old with lung cancer. The chain couples TRBV12-3 or TRBV12-4 to TRBJ1-2; D not resolved. Sequencing input: PBMCs. The CDR3 DNA reads as TGTGCCAGCAGTCTAGGGATCATCTATGGCTACACCTTC. Residues: CASSLGIIYGYTF.